Below, 15 T cell receptor beta chains from the same sample are listed, as sequenced in a study of T-cell reconstitution after alpha-beta-depleted transplantation in children. A TCRbeta library incorporating unique molecular identifiers was prepared. From the PCR reads, TCRdb called clonotypes with MiXCR, one entry per CDR3 protein. Of around 410,000 distinct CDR3 sequences listed, approximately 11% were seen once; the top ten hold roughly 5.1%. The sample in question was PBMCs from the stem cell graft donor, obtained from the stem cell graft. The receptors originated from a human donor who donated a stem cell graft to a child with acute myeloid leukemia.

This sequence joins TRBV20-1 and TRBJ2-3; D remains unclear. The length of the CDR3 is 14 residues. Germline values: CDR1 DFQATT, CDR2 SNEGSKA (reference sequence). V was pared by 5 bases and J by 4 bases, with 16 bases between. The CDR3 here is CSARPLVRADTQYF. The CDR3 DNA follows: TGCAGTGCTCGCCCTCTGGTCCGAGCAGATACGCAGTATTTT.

The chain has TRBV2 and TRBJ2-5; D remains unclear. V lost 1 base and J lost 2, with 8 bases in between. The germline V gene has CDR1 SNHLY and CDR2 FYNNEI. The CDR3 is 14 residues long. The CDR3 DNA reads as TGTGCCAGCAGTGAAGATTTGGGGCAAGAGACCCAGTACTTC. Translated, it gives CASSEDLGQETQYF.

This clonotype was observed a few times. The chain carries TRBV12-3 or TRBV12-4 and TRBJ1-1; D gene unclear. Trimming took off 5 bases at V and 10 bases at J, with 17 bases between the two ends. The CDR3 has 13 amino acids. As DNA, the CDR3 is TGTGCCAGCAGTCTACCGCCTAGTTCGGGAGCTTTCTTT. Its translation: CASSLPPSSGAFF.

As for this clonotype: Possible read error: a much larger clone is one base away. The V and J genes are TRBV29-1 and TRBJ2-7; TRBD1 matches at 11 bases. The CDR3 runs 16 residues. V gave up 2 bases and J gave up 5 bases; unmatched junction bases: 11. CDR1 and CDR2 (germline): SQVTM, ANQGSEA. CDR3 sequence reads: CSVEPTDRGQQNEQYF. The CDR3 DNA sequence: TGCAGCGTTGAACCCACGGACAGGGGGCAGCAAAACGAGCAGTACTTC.

This clonotype was seen only a few times. The genes are TRBV5-6 and TRBJ1-6; 9 positions agree with TRBD1. This CDR3 has 19 amino acids. The J segment lost 7 bases and the V segment lost 4 bases, leaving 18 bases of the junction unmatched. Germline CDR1 and CDR2: SGHDT and YYEEEE. The CDR3 protein is CASSPSRRGQGQGNSPLHF. CDR3 coding DNA: TGTGCCAGCAGCCCGTCGAGACGAGGACAGGGGCAGGGCAATTCACCCCTCCACTTT.

This clonotype came up a few times. The chain employs TRBV6-5 and TRBJ2-1; D possibly uses TRBD1 or TRBD2 (5 bases each). The germline V gene has CDR1 MNHEY and CDR2 SVGAGI. V lost 2 bases and J 3 bases, leaving 5 bases between the germline ends. The CDR3 has 13 amino acids. In DNA form, the CDR3 reads TGTGCCAGCAGTTACGGGGGCTACAATGAGCAGTTCTTC. Translated: CASSYGGYNEQFF.

This clonotype appeared a few times. The chain couples TRBV20-1 to TRBJ2-3; D gene unclear. Germline loops: CDR1 DFQATT, CDR2 SNEGSKA (reference sequence). The length of the CDR3 is 11 residues. With 7 bases removed from V and 4 bases from J, the gap between germline ends came to 9 bases. Here the CDR3 DNA reads TGCAGTGTATTTAGCCCAGATACGCAGTATTTT. It translates to CSVFSPDTQYF.

This clonotype has a count of ten or more. The chain has TRBV4-2 and TRBJ2-3; TRBD2 might be the D (6 bases). Per germline, CDR1 LGHNA and CDR2 YNFKEQ. Trimming left V 4 bases short and J 1 base short, with 21 bases between. The CDR3 consists of 18 residues. In nucleotides, the CDR3 is TGTGCCAGCAGCCTTCTCGGGGGTAGGGTTTCGGGCACAGATACGCAGTATTTT. This sequence encodes CASSLLGGRVSGTDTQYF.

This sequence joins TRBV7-2 and TRBJ2-7; 8 bases are shared with TRBD1. This CDR3 region has 15 residues. With 1 base clipped from V and 2 bases from J, the junction kept 4 bases outside the gene matches. CDR1 SGHTA and CDR2 FQGNSA come from the germline V gene. The CDR3 here is CASSLETGVTYEQYF. The CDR3 DNA sequence: TGTGCCAGCAGCTTAGAGACAGGGGTCACCTACGAGCAGTACTTC.

This chain joins TRBV29-1 and TRBJ2-4; D uncertain. The germline gives CDR1 SQVTM, CDR2 ANQGSEA. The CDR3 loop spans 12 amino acids. V was cut by 3 bases and J by 3 bases, with 6 bases left in between. The chain's CDR3 is CSVEGNKNIQYF. CDR3 in DNA: TGCAGCGTTGAGGGCAACAAAAACATTCAGTACTTC.

This clonotype was seen a few times. This chain joins TRBV28 and TRBJ1-2; D ambiguous. The germline V and J ends were trimmed by 8 bases and 2 bases, with 15 bases remaining between them. Germline V gene sequence: CDR1 MDHEN, CDR2 SYDVKM. The length of the CDR3 is 14 residues. The CDR3 nucleotides read TGTGCCAGCGTCGAGGCATCGGACAACTATGGCTACACCTTC. As protein: CASVEASDNYGYTF.

The genes are TRBV6-1 and TRBJ2-5, with a possible D match to TRBD1 (5 bases). The CDR3 length is 13 residues. Germline assignment: CDR1 MNHNS and CDR2 SASEGT. The V and J ends lost 10 bases and 1 base respectively, with 13 bases between them. The CDR3 protein is CATREASQETQYF. The CDR3, as DNA: TGTGCCACCAGGGAAGCCTCCCAAGAGACCCAGTACTTC.

V usage is TRBV29-1 and J usage is TRBJ2-7; 7 positions agree with TRBD1. This CDR3 comprises 14 residues. Trimming removed 7 bases from V and 1 base from J; junction bases left unmatched: 10. Germline lookup yields CDR1 SQVTM and CDR2 ANQGSEA. The DNA of the CDR3 is TGCAGCGCCCTCACGGACAGGTGGTCCTACGAGCAGTACTTC. Translation: CSALTDRWSYEQYF.

This clonotype has only a few counts. J is TRBJ1-2 and V is TRBV6-5; D unclear. Germline-derived CDR1 and CDR2 are MNHEY and SVGAGI. The V end was cut by 0 bases, the J end by 0 bases, with 8 bases between. CDR3 size: 15 residues. The CDR3 loop is CASSYSSATNYGYTF. CDR3 coding DNA: TGTGCCAGCAGTTACTCTTCAGCCACTAACTATGGCTACACCTTC.

This clonotype has a handful of counts. V and J are TRBV20-1 and TRBJ2-3; 7 positions agree with TRBD1. Germline trimming cut 4 bases from V and 2 bases from J; bases unmatched to any gene: 9. Germline V gene lookup returns CDR1 DFQATT and CDR2 SNEGSKA (reference sequence). This CDR3 is 15 amino acids long. This CDR3 is CSATDPTGPTDTQYF. CDR3 DNA sequence: TGCAGTGCTACCGACCCGACAGGGCCCACAGATACGCAGTATTTT.